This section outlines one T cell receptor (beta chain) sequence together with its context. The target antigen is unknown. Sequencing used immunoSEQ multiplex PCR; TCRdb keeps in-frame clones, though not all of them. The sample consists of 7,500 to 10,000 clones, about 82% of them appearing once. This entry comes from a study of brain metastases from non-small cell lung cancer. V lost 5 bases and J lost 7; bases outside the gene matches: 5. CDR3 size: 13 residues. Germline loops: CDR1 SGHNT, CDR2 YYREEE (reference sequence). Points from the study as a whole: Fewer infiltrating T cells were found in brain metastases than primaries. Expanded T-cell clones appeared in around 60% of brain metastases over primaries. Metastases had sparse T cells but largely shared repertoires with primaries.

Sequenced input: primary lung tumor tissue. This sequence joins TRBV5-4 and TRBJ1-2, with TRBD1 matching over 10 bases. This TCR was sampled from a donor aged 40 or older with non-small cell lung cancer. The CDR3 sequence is CASSFWDRGGYTF. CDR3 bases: TGTGCCAGCAGTTTCTGGGACAGGGGTGGCTACACCTTC.